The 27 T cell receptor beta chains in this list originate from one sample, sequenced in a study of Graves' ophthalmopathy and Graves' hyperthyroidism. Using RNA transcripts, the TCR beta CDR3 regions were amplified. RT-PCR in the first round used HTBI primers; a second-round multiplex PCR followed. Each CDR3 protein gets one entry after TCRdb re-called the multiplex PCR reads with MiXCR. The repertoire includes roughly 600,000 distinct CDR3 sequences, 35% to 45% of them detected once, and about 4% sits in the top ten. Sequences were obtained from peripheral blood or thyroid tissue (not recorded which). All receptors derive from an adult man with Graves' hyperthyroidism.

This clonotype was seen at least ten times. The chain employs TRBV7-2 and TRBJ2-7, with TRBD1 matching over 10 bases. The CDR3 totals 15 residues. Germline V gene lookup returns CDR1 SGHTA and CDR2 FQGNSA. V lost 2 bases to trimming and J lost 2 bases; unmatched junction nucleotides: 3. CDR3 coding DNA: TGTGCCAGCAGCTTAAGGGACAGGGGAGCCTACGAGCAGTACTTC. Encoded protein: CASSLRDRGAYEQYF.

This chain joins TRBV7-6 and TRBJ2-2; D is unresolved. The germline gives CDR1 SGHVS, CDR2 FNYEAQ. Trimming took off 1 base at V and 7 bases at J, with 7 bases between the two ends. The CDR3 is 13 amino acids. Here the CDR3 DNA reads TGTGCCAGCAGCTTAGATGTTAGCGGGGAGCTGTTTTTT. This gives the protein CASSLDVSGELFF.

CDR3 coding DNA: TGTGCCAGCAGACCCCTAGGGGGATCCTACGAGCAGTACTTC. Translating it yields CASRPLGGSYEQYF. The chain is built from TRBV6-6 and TRBJ2-7; D perhaps matches TRBD1 (6 bases). Trimming took off 6 bases at V and 1 base at J, with 13 bases between the two ends. Germline V gene sequence: CDR1 MNHNY, CDR2 SVGAGI (reference sequence). CDR3 length equals 14 residues.

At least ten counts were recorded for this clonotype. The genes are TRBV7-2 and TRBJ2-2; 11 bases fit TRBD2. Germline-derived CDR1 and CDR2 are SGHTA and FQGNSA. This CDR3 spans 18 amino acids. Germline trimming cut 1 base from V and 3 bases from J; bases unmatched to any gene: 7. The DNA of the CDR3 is TGTGCCAGCAGCTTAGGTGTCGGACTAGCGGGTTACACCGGGGAGCTGTTTTTT. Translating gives CASSLGVGLAGYTGELFF.

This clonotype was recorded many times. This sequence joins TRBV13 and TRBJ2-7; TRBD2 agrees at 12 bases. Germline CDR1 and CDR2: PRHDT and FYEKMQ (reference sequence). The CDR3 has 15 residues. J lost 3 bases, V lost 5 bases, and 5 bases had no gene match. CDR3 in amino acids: CASSLRTSGIYEQYF. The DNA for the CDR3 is TGTGCCAGCAGCCTGCGGACTAGCGGGATCTACGAGCAGTACTTC.

DNA for the CDR3: TGCAGCGTTGCGCGGACAGGGAACTATGGCTACACCTTC. It encodes CSVARTGNYGYTF. V is TRBV29-1 and J is TRBJ1-2; 8 positions match TRBD1. The length of the CDR3 is 13 residues. V lost 4 bases, J lost 2 bases, and 3 bases stayed unmatched. Per the germline V gene, CDR1 is SQVTM and CDR2 is ANQGSEA.

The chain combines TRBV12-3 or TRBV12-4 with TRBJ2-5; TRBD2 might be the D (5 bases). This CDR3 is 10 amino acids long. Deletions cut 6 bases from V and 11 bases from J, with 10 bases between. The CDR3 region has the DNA TGTGCCAGCAGGGCCCCGGGACAGTACTTC. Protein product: CASRAPGQYF.

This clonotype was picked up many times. The CDR3 region has the DNA TGTGCCACCAGTGACTTCCAGGGGGCCGTTGCTTCACCCCTCCACTTT. Its translation is CATSDFQGAVASPLHF. This chain uses TRBV24-1 with TRBJ1-6; 8 nucleotides line up with TRBD1. With 4 bases clipped from V and 9 bases from J, the junction kept 10 bases outside the gene matches. Germline V CDR1 and CDR2: KGHDR, SFDVKD. CDR3 size: 16 residues.

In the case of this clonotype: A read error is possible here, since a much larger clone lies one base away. The CDR3 protein is CASSQGVTQPLHF. CDR3 DNA: TGCGCCAGCAGCCAAGGGGTAACGCAGCCCCTGCATTTT. The chain combines TRBV4-3 with TRBJ1-5; D ambiguous. The CDR3 is 13 residues long. Germline CDR1 reads LGHNA; CDR2 reads YSLEER.

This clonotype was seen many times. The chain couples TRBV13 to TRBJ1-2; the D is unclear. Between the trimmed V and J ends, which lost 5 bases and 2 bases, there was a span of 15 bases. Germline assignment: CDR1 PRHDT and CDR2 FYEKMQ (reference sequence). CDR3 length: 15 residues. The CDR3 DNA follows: TGTGCCAGCAGCCCAACACGGACGGGGAACTATGGCTACACCTTC. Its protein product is CASSPTRTGNYGYTF.

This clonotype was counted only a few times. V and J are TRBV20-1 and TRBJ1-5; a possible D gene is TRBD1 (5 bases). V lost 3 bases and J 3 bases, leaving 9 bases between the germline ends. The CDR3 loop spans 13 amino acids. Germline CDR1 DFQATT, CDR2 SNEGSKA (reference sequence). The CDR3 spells CSASWGPNQPQHF. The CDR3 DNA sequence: TGCAGTGCTAGTTGGGGACCCAATCAGCCCCAGCATTTT.

Here the CDR3 reads CASSLGLRSSQFF. The CDR3 region has the DNA TGTGCCAGCAGCCTGGGACTACGTTCGTCACAGTTCTTC. This rearrangement joins TRBV7-2 to TRBJ2-7, with TRBD2 identical over 7 bases. The DNA end is more similar to TRBJ2-1, so the J call may be wrong. The CDR3 contains 13 residues. Germline assignment: CDR1 SGHTA and CDR2 FQGNSA.

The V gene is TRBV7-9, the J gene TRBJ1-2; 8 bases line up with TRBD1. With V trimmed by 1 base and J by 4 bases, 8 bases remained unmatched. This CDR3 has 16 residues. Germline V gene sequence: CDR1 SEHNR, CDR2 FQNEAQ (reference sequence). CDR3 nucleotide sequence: TGTGCCAGCAGCTTAGAGGGCGCAGGGGGCGCCTATGGCTACACCTTC. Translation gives CASSLEGAGGAYGYTF.

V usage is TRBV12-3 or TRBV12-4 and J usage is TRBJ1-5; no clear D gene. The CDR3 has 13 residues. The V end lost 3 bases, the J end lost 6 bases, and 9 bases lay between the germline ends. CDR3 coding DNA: TGTGCCAGCAGTTTTTTCAGTAGTCAGCCCCAGCATTTT. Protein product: CASSFFSSQPQHF.

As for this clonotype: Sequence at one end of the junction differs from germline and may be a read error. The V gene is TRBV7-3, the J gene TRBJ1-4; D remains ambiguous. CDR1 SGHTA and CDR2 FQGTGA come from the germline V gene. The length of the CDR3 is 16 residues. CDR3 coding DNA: TGCCCCAGCAGCCAAGATGAGGAAGAATTAGGTGAAGAACTGTTTTTT. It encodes CPSSQDEEELGEELFF.

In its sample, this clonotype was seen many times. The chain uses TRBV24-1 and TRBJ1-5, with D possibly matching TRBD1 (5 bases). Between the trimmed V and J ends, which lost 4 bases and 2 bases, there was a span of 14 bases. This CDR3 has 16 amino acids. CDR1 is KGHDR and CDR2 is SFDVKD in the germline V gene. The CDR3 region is CATSESGGRGNQPQHF. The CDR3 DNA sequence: TGTGCCACCAGTGAATCGGGGGGTAGGGGCAATCAGCCCCAGCATTTT.

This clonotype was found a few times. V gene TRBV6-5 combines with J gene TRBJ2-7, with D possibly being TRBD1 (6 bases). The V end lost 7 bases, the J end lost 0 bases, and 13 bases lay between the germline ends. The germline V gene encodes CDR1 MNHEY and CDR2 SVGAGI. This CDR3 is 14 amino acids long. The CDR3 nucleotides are TGTGCCAGCACTAGGGGACAAACCTCCTACGAGCAGTACTTC. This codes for CASTRGQTSYEQYF.

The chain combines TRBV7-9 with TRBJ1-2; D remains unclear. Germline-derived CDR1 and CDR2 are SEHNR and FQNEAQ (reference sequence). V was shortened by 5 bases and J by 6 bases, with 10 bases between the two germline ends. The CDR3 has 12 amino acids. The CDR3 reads CASSTYRDGYTF. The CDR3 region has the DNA TGTGCCAGCAGCACTTACCGGGATGGCTACACCTTC.

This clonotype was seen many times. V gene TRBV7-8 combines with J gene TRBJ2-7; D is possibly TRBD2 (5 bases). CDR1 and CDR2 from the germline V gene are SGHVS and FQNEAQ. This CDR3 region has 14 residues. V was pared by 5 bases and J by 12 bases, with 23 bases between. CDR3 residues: CASSVRLQSGSVYF. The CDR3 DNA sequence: TGTGCCAGCAGCGTACGGTTGCAGTCGGGAAGCGTGTACTTC.

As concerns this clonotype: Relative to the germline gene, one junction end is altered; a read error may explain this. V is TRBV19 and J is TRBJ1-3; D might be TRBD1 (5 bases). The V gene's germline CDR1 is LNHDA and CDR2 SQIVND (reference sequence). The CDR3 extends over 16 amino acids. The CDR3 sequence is CDSSIGGAAAGNTIYF. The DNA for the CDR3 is TGTGACAGTAGTATTGGAGGGGCCGCTGCTGGAAACACCATATATTTT.

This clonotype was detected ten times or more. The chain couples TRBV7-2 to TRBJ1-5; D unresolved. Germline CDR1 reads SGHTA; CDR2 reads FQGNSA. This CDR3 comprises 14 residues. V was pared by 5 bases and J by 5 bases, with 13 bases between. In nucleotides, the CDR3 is TGTGCCAGCAGCCCGTCCGACGGGTATCAGCCCCAGCATTTT. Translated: CASSPSDGYQPQHF. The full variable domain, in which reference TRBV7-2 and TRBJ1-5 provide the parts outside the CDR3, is GAGVSQSPSNKVTEKGKDVELRCDPISGHTALYWYRQSLGQGLEFLIYFQGNSAPDKSGLPSDRFSAERTGGSVSTLTIQRTQQEDSAVYLCASSPSDGYQPQHFGDGTRLSIL.

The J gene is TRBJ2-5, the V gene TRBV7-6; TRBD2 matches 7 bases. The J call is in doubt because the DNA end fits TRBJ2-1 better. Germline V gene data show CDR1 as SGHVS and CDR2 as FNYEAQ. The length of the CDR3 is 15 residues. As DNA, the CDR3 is TGTGCCAGCAGCTACGTGACTAGCCCGTCGGATGAGCAGTTCTTC. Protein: CASSYVTSPSDEQFF.

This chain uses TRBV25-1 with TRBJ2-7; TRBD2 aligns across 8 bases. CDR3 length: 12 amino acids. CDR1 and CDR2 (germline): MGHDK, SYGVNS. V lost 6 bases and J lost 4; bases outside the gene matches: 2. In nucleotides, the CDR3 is TGTGCCAGCAGCACTAGCGGTTACGAGCAGTACTTC. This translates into CASSTSGYEQYF.

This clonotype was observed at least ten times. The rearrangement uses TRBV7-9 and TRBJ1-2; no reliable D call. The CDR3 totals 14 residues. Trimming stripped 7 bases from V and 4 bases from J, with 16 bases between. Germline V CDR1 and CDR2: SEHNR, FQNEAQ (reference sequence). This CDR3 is CASTSGVSVYGYTF. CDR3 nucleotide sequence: TGTGCCAGCACCTCCGGGGTGTCGGTCTATGGCTACACCTTC.

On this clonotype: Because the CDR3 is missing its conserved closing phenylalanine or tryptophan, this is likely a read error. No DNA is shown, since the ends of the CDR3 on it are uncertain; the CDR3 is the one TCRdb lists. CDR3 in amino acids: CASSLKNVGP. The rearrangement joins TRBV5-1 to TRBJ2-7; TRBD1 is taken as the D call from the table, unchecked against the DNA. The CDR3 length equals 10 residues, ends included. The germline CDR1 and CDR2 sequences are SGHRS and YFSETQ.

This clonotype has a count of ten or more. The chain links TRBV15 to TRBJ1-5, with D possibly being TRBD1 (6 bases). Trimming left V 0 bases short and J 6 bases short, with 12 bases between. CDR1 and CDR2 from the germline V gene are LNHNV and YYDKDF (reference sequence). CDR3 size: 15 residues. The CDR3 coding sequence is TGTGCCACCAGCAGAGATAGGGGGGCTCTTCAGCCCCAGCATTTT. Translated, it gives CATSRDRGALQPQHF.

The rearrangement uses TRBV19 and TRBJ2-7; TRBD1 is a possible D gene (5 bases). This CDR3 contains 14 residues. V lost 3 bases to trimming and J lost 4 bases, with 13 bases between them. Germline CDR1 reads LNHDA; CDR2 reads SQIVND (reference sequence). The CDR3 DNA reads TGTGCCAGTAGTATGGTGGCAGGGCCATACGAGCAGTACTTC. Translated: CASSMVAGPYEQYF.